This T cell receptor (beta chain) was sequenced for a study of spatial heterogeneity in lung cancer. Study context: Follow-up PBMC specimens underwent sequencing when available; their median timing was about 2 years after resection. Study results and caveats: Ubiquitous expanded tumor TCRs were observed in blood more at resection than follow-up.

Regarding time point: blood at routine non-recurrence follow-up after resection. Frozen PBMC, nontumor lung or tumor provided whole RNA, which was sequenced unsorted. This CDR3 is built from 12 residues. Germline CDR1 LGHDT, CDR2 YNNKEL (reference sequence). The ends were cut back, 4 bases at V and 5 bases at J, with 6 bases in the middle. TCRdb reprocessed the 5' RACE reads with MiXCR, giving one entry per CDR3 protein. This sample has 55,000 to 75,000 distinct CDR3 sequences, with 8% to 9.5% found just once. There are many counts of this clonotype. Its specificity is not known. The receptor comes from a female donor with early-stage non-small cell lung cancer. The chain links TRBV3-1 to TRBJ2-1, with a weak D call TRBD1 (6 bases). The specimen comprised PBMCs, sampled at follow-up. This CDR3 is CASSRTDNEQFF. The CDR3 nucleotides are TGTGCCAGCAGCCGGACAGACAATGAGCAGTTCTTC.